This T cell receptor beta chain was recorded in a study of shared clonotypes between healthy human individuals. In the original analysis: ImmunoSEQ supplied junction-only sequences lacking quality scores, so filtering was different. Libraries were prepared by immunoSEQ multiplex PCR; TCRdb keeps only in-frame clonotypes and omits some of them. The V and J calls and the clone size are those of that table, but D and trimming were determined from the DNA. The table lists 450,000 to 500,000 clones, roughly 80% of them singletons. Germline V gives CDR1 MNHEY, CDR2 SVGAGI. The V and J ends lost 5 bases and 5 bases respectively, with 16 bases between them. CDR3 length: 14 residues.

The sample taken for sequencing was PBMCs. This chain links TRBV6-5 with TRBJ2-7, with D possibly being TRBD2 (7 bases). This receptor was obtained from a woman between 40 and 50 years old in good health. Some clones in this sample may be carry-over from other donors' samples. The CDR3 loop is CASSPLGGADEQYF. The CDR3 region has the DNA TGTGCCAGCAGTCCCCTGGGGGGGGCCGACGAGCAGTACTTC.